These 32 T cell receptor beta chains came from one sample sequenced in a study of molecular identifiers for immune sequencing clone quantification. TCRdb re-called the PCR reads with MiXCR, one entry per CDR3 protein. Seen here are around 460,000 distinct CDR3 sequences, less than 30% observed once, and the top ten hold roughly 0.79%. Material for sequencing was naive CD8+ T cells from blood, with Jurkat cell RNA spiked in. Subset given: FACS-sorted CD8+CD4-CCR7+CD45RA+ naive T cells. The receptor source for this set is a human donor in good health. Some libraries in this study had Jurkat cell RNA spiked in.

This clonotype has just a few counts. The V and J genes are TRBV27 and TRBJ2-5, with 11 bases aligning to TRBD1. Trimming took 5 bases from V and 0 from J; bases not matched to a gene: 5. This CDR3 region has 16 residues. Germline CDR1 and CDR2: MNHEY and SMNVEV (reference sequence). DNA for the CDR3: TGTGCCAGCAGTCCCCGGACAGGGGGCTACCAAGAGACCCAGTACTTC. Protein sequence: CASSPRTGGYQETQYF.

CDR3 in DNA: TGCGCCAGCAGCTTGGCCGGGGGGACGGAAGGCTACACCTTC. Translating gives CASSLAGGTEGYTF. This chain joins TRBV5-1 and TRBJ1-2, with D possibly matching TRBD1 (5 bases). The V end was cut by 0 bases, the J end by 8 bases, with 14 bases between. Germline V lookup: CDR1 SGHRS, CDR2 YFSETQ. This CDR3 spans 14 amino acids.

This clonotype came up many times. V and J are TRBV12-3 or TRBV12-4 and TRBJ2-3; a weak D match, TRBD2 (5 bases). V was clipped by 7 bases and J by 3 bases, with 14 bases between them. The CDR3 contains 14 residues. The CDR3 nucleotides are TGTGCCAGCACCACGCAGGACTCTACAGATACGCAGTATTTT. Encoded protein: CASTTQDSTDTQYF.

This clonotype was seen a handful of times. V is TRBV5-1 and J is TRBJ2-7; no clear D gene. The V and J ends lost 0 bases and 5 bases respectively, with 12 bases between them. The CDR3 is 14 amino acids. Germline V gene data show CDR1 as SGHRS and CDR2 as YFSETQ. The CDR3 is CASSLVAPQDEQYF. In nucleotides, the CDR3 is TGCGCCAGCAGCTTGGTGGCCCCCCAGGACGAGCAGTACTTC.

Many counts were recorded for this clonotype. This chain uses TRBV19 with TRBJ2-3, with D uncertain. Germline lookup yields CDR1 LNHDA and CDR2 SQIVND (reference sequence). The V and J ends lost 0 bases and 1 base respectively, with 11 bases between them. The CDR3 loop spans 16 amino acids. The CDR3 region is CASSIDGSHRTDTQYF. CDR3 DNA: TGTGCCAGTAGTATAGATGGCAGCCATCGCACAGATACGCAGTATTTT.

Turning to this clonotype: A read error may explain this, as a much larger clone is one base away. The gene calls are TRBV30 and TRBJ2-7; no definite D call. With 2 bases removed from V and 0 bases from J, the gap between germline ends came to 8 bases. Germline V gives CDR1 GTSNPN, CDR2 SVGIG (reference sequence). This CDR3 has 13 residues. For the CDR3, the DNA is TGTGCCTGGAGTACCCCGGCCTCCTACGAGCAGTACTTC. Protein: CAWSTPASYEQYF.

The chain is built from TRBV13 and TRBJ2-7; TRBD1 matches at 7 bases. Germline values: CDR1 PRHDT, CDR2 FYEKMQ (reference sequence). The CDR3 consists of 15 residues. Trimming removed 5 bases from V and 0 bases from J; junction bases left unmatched: 7. CDR3 nucleotides: TGTGCCAGCAGCGAAAAAGGGGGCCTCTCCTACGAGCAGTACTTC. Translated, it gives CASSEKGGLSYEQYF. The complete variable domain, with remaining parts taken from reference TRBV13 and TRBJ2-7, reads AAGVIQSPRHLIKEKRETATLKCYPIPRHDTVYWYQQGPGQDPQFLISFYEKMQSDKGSIPDRFSAQQFSDYHSELNMSSLELGDSALYFCASSEKGGLSYEQYFGPGTRLTVT.

The chain couples TRBV6-2 or TRBV6-3 to TRBJ1-5; D is possibly TRBD1 (5 bases). V was clipped by 4 bases and J by 7 bases, with 14 bases between them. Germline lookup yields CDR1 MNHEY and CDR2 SVGEGT. This CDR3 has 14 amino acids. As DNA, the CDR3 is TGTGCCAGCAGTTCGGACATGGAGGGCCAGCCCCAGCATTTT. Its translation: CASSSDMEGQPQHF.

This clonotype appeared a few times. The chain links TRBV12-5 to TRBJ2-7; 8 bases agree with TRBD2. This CDR3 is built from 19 residues. J gave up 1 base and V 5 bases, and 19 bases lay outside the gene matches. Germline V lookup: CDR1 LGHNT, CDR2 FRNRAP. CDR3 DNA: TGTGCTAGTGGTCAGGGCGAATCCGAAATTATAGCGGGATCCTACGAGCAGTACTTC. It is translated as CASGQGESEIIAGSYEQYF.

With respect to this clonotype: A junction end diverges from the germline sequence, so it may reflect a read error. This chain uses TRBV19 with TRBJ1-1; no clear D. Looked up from germline, CDR1 is LNHDA and CDR2 is SQIVND (reference sequence). This CDR3 comprises 13 residues. The CDR3 sequence: CAGSMTGNTEAFF. The DNA of the CDR3 is TGTGCCGGTAGTATGACGGGGAACACTGAAGCATTCTTT.

Details on this clonotype: Just one base apart from a much larger clone, this may be a read error. V and J are TRBV4-1 and TRBJ2-3; D tentatively fits TRBD1 or TRBD2 (5 bases each). CDR3 length: 15 amino acids. Germline CDR1 reads MGHRA; CDR2 reads YSYEKL. The CDR3 region has the DNA TGCGCCTGCAGCCAAGACTGGGGACCGACAGATACGCAGTATTTT. Translation gives CACSQDWGPTDTQYF.

This clonotype has a handful of counts. The chain uses TRBV3-1 and TRBJ1-2; D ambiguous. The CDR3 extends over 15 amino acids. Germline V lookup: CDR1 LGHDT, CDR2 YNNKEL (reference sequence). Trimming removed 1 base at V and 4 bases at J, with 13 bases between. Here the CDR3 reads CASSQVGGLAYGYTF. The CDR3 nucleotides read TGTGCCAGCAGCCAAGTAGGAGGCCTGGCCTATGGCTACACCTTC. The full variable domain, with the rest looked up from reference TRBV3-1 and TRBJ1-2, is DTAVSQTPKYLVTQMGNDKSIKCEQNLGHDTMYWYKQDSKKFLKIMFSYNNKELIINETVPNRFSPKSPDKAHLNLHINSLELGDSAVYFCASSQVGGLAYGYTFGSGTRLTVV.

The gene calls are TRBV2 and TRBJ2-3; D not certain. Trimming shortened V by 5 bases and J by 4 bases, and 16 bases separated the two germline ends. The CDR3 contains 15 residues. Germline CDR1 reads SNHLY; CDR2 reads FYNNEI. The CDR3 DNA reads TGTGCCAGCAGTTTGGCTGAGACTTTCTCAGATACGCAGTATTTT. Encoded protein: CASSLAETFSDTQYF.

This clonotype was detected only a few times. V gene TRBV6-1 combines with J gene TRBJ2-2, with 7 bases lining up with TRBD1. With V trimmed by 8 bases and J by 2 bases, 8 bases remained unmatched. The CDR3 sequence is 15 residues long. The germline gives CDR1 MNHNS, CDR2 SASEGT. The CDR3 DNA reads as TGTGCCAGCTGGTGGGACAGATTTAACACCGGGGAGCTGTTTTTT. Residues: CASWWDRFNTGELFF.

V and J are TRBV7-2 and TRBJ2-3; tentatively, D is TRBD1 or TRBD2 (5 bases each). Germline V gene lookup returns CDR1 SGHTA and CDR2 FQGNSA. The CDR3 extends over 16 amino acids. Trimming took off 3 bases at V and 1 base at J, with 14 bases between the two ends. The CDR3 is CASSFLWGFGTDTQYF. The CDR3 DNA follows: TGTGCCAGCAGCTTTTTGTGGGGGTTCGGCACAGATACGCAGTATTTT.

Only one count was recorded for this clonotype. This clone may be a read error of a much larger clone one base away. The V and J genes are TRBV5-3 and TRBJ2-7; D is perhaps TRBD1 or TRBD2 (5 bases each). TRBV5-3 is filed as an ORF, its function uncertain. This CDR3 contains 12 residues. CDR3 coding DNA: TGTGCCAGCAGCTGTTTCAGGGAGGAGCAGTACTTC. Translation: CASSCFREEQYF.

There are a few counts of this clonotype. The chain uses TRBV12-3 or TRBV12-4 and TRBJ1-1; D might be TRBD1 (5 bases). This CDR3 is 12 amino acids long. The V and J ends lost 11 bases and 0 bases respectively, with 10 bases between them. The CDR3 DNA is TGTGCCTGGGGGGACCTGAACACTGAAGCTTTCTTT. It translates to CAWGDLNTEAFF.

This clonotype was seen at least ten times. The chain couples TRBV7-6 to TRBJ2-1; TRBD2 aligns across 11 bases. Trimming removed 5 bases from V and 8 bases from J; junction bases left unmatched: 8. Per the germline V gene, CDR1 is SGHVS and CDR2 is FNYEAQ. This CDR3 is built from 15 residues. CDR3 bases: TGTGCCAGCAGCCTAACTAGCGGGGGCGGAGATGAGCAGTTCTTC. Its protein is CASSLTSGGGDEQFF.

This clonotype was seen ten or more times. This chain uses TRBV4-2 with TRBJ1-5; D is unresolved. Deletions cut 1 base from V and 1 base from J, with 5 bases between. There are 14 residues in the CDR3. Germline V gene lookup returns CDR1 LGHNA and CDR2 YNFKEQ. DNA of the CDR3: TGTGCCAGCAGCCAAGGTGGGAGCAATCAGCCCCAGCATTTT. This codes for CASSQGGSNQPQHF.

The rearrangement uses TRBV4-1 and TRBJ1-1; 8 bases fit TRBD1. CDR3 length: 15 residues. Germline CDR1 is MGHRA and CDR2 is YSYEKL. J lost 2 bases, V lost 1 base, and 3 bases had no gene match. The CDR3: CASSQAGQANTEAFF. CDR3 DNA: TGCGCCAGCAGCCAAGCGGGACAGGCAAACACTGAAGCTTTCTTT.

This clonotype was picked up many times. The chain carries TRBV12-3 or TRBV12-4 and TRBJ1-2; tentatively, D is TRBD1 (5 bases). V was cut by 6 bases and J by 13 bases, with 21 bases left in between. CDR3 length: 13 residues. The CDR3 protein is CASSPDPGPLFTF. Written as DNA, the CDR3 is TGTGCCAGCAGCCCGGACCCGGGACCCCTCTTCACCTTC.

Many counts were recorded for this clonotype. This rearrangement joins TRBV6-2 or TRBV6-3 to TRBJ2-7, with D unresolved. Looked up from germline, CDR1 is MNHEY and CDR2 is SVGEGT. This CDR3 is built from 15 residues. V lost 5 bases, J lost 6 bases, and 20 bases lay in between. CDR3 amino acids: CASSLGSALLFEQYF. CDR3 DNA sequence: TGTGCCAGCAGTCTGGGATCCGCGCTGCTGTTCGAGCAGTACTTC.

Concerning this clonotype: As the CDR3 is not closed by the conserved phenylalanine or tryptophan, this likely results from a read error. The chain uses TRBV3-1 and TRBJ2-2; D might be TRBD1 (6 bases). The ends were cut back, 5 bases at V and 6 bases at J, with 10 bases in the middle. The CDR3 has 13 amino acids. From germline, CDR1 is LGHDT and CDR2 YNNKEL (reference sequence). CDR3 DNA sequence: TGTGCCAGCAGCTCATACAGGGCCGGGGAGCTGTTTTAT. Residues: CASSSYRAGELFY.

In this sample, this clonotype turned up a few times. The CDR3 region is CASSLVAFEAFF. CDR3 coding DNA: TGTGCCAGCAGTTTAGTCGCGTTTGAAGCTTTCTTT. This chain links TRBV12-3 or TRBV12-4 with TRBJ1-1; D gene ambiguous. Trimming took 1 base from V and 7 from J, leaving 7 bases between them. This CDR3 spans 12 amino acids.

As for this clonotype: This may stem from a read error, because a much larger clone lies one nucleotide away. V usage is TRBV4-1 and J usage is TRBJ1-1; 8 bases map to TRBD1. The germline CDR1 and CDR2 sequences are MGHRA and YSYEKL. The length of the CDR3 is 15 residues. V shed 1 base, J shed 4 bases, and the junction held 5 bases outside the gene matches. The CDR3 DNA sequence: TGCGCCAGCAGCCAAGCCCGGACAGGGCGCACTGAAGCTTTCTTT. Its protein product is CASSQARTGRTEAFF.

The chain is built from TRBV19 and TRBJ2-3, with D unclear. In germline, CDR1 is LNHDA, CDR2 SQIVND (reference sequence). This CDR3 comprises 14 residues. Between the trimmed V and J ends, which lost 3 bases and 0 bases, there was a span of 7 bases. CDR3 loop: CASSIATSTDTQYF. As DNA, the CDR3 is TGTGCCAGTAGTATCGCCACTAGCACAGATACGCAGTATTTT.

A remark on this clonotype: A read error may explain this, as a much larger clone is one base away. The chain employs TRBV7-9 and TRBJ2-7; either TRBD1 or TRBD2 may fit D (5 bases each). CDR3 length: 13 amino acids. The germline V gene has CDR1 SEHNR and CDR2 FQNEAQ (reference sequence). The CDR3 nucleotides are TGTGCCAGCAGCTACTCGTTCGGGGACGAGCGGTACTTC. Translating gives CASSYSFGDERYF.

This clonotype came up a few times. The V gene is TRBV4-3, the J gene TRBJ2-7, with D perhaps TRBD2 (6 bases). Germline CDR1 is LGHNA and CDR2 is YSLEER. The CDR3 has 16 amino acids. Trimming removed 3 bases at V and 4 bases at J, with 19 bases between. CDR3 sequence: CASSQGKTSPIYEQYF. The CDR3, as DNA: TGCGCCAGCAGCCAGGGGAAGACTAGTCCAATATACGAGCAGTACTTC.

This clonotype was picked up many times. The chain is built from TRBV6-5 and TRBJ2-3; D is ambiguous. Germline assignment: CDR1 MNHEY and CDR2 SVGAGI. The CDR3 sequence is 14 residues long. Trimming removed 2 bases at V and 5 bases at J, with 11 bases between. The CDR3 coding sequence is TGTGCCAGCAGTTACGGAATTTCGGGAGATACGCAGTATTTT. Translated, it gives CASSYGISGDTQYF.

This clonotype turned up a few times. V is TRBV29-1 and J is TRBJ2-1; 8 nucleotides align to TRBD1. The CDR3 runs 15 residues. The junction had 6 bases not matched to a gene; V was cut back by 5 bases and J by 0 bases. Germline assignment: CDR1 SQVTM and CDR2 ANQGSEA. As DNA, the CDR3 is TGCAGCGTTCTGGGACAGGAGAGCTCCTACAATGAGCAGTTCTTC. It codes for CSVLGQESSYNEQFF.

Ten or more counts support this clonotype. V gene TRBV29-1 combines with J gene TRBJ1-1; D remains unclear. This CDR3 region has 10 residues. The V end was cut by 7 bases, the J end by 2 bases, with 5 bases between. Germline-derived CDR1 and CDR2 are SQVTM and ANQGSEA. CDR3 amino acids: CSAANTEAFF. The CDR3 bases are TGCAGCGCTGCCAACACTGAAGCTTTCTTT.

The chain joins TRBV7-3 to TRBJ2-1; D may be TRBD2 (6 bases). Deletions cut 2 bases from V and 0 bases from J, with 11 bases between. Germline-derived CDR1 and CDR2 are SGHTA and FQGTGA. This CDR3 has 16 residues. Here the CDR3 reads CASSLLARSSYNEQFF. The CDR3 region has the DNA TGTGCCAGCAGCTTACTAGCGCGCAGCTCCTACAATGAGCAGTTCTTC. Together with reference TRBV7-3 and TRBJ2-1, the CDR3 gives the full variable domain: GAGVSQTPSNKVTEKGKYVELRCDPISGHTALYWYRQSLGQGPEFLIYFQGTGAADDSGLPNDRFFAVRPEGSVSTLKIQRTERGDSAVYLCASSLLARSSYNEQFFGPGTRLTVL.